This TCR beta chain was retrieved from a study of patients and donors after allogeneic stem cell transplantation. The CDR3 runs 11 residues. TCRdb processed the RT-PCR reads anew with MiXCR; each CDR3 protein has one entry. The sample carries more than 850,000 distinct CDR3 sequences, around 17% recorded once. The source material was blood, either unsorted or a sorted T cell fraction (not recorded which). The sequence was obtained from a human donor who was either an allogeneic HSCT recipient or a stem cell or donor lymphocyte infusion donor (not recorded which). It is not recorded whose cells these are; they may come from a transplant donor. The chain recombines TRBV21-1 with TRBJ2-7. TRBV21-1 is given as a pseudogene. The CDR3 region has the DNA TGTGCCAGCGGATGTAGCTACGAGCAGTACTTC. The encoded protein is CASGCSYEQYF.